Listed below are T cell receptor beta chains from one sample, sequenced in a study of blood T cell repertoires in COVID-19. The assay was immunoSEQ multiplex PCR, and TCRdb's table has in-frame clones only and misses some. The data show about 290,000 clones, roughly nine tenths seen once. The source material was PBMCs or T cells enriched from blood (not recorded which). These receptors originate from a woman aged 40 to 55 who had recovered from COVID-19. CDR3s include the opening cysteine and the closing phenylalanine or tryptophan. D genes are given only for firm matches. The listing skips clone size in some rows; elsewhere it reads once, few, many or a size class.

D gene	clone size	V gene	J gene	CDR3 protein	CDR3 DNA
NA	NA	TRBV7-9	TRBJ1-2	CASILLGPSGGYTF	TGTGCCAGCATCCTTCTGGGGCCTTCGGGCGGCTACACCTTC
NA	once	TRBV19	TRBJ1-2	CASSDHAQSNYGYTF	TGTGCCAGTAGTGATCATGCACAGTCTAACTATGGCTACACCTTC
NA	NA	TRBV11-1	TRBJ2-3	CASSLDSSTDTQYF	TGTGCCAGCAGCCTCGACAGTAGCACAGATACGCAGTATTTT
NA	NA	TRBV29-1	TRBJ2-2	CSVERQAGELFF	TGCAGCGTTGAACGACAGGCCGGGGAGCTGTTTTTT
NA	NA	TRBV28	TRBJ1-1	CASSFPGSKNTEAFF	TGTGCCAGCAGTTTCCCGGGTTCTAAGAACACTGAAGCTTTCTTT
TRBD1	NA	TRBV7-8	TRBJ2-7	CASSTRELSRDRGNEQYF	TGTGCCAGCAGCACCCGAGAACTGTCTCGTGACAGGGGCAACGAGCAGTACTTC
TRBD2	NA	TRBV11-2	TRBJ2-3	CASSFAGGSTDTQYF	TGTGCCAGCAGCTTTGCGGGAGGAAGCACAGATACGCAGTATTTT
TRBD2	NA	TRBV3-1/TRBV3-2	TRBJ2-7	CASSQSPAGGSYEQYF	TGTGCCAGCAGCCAAAGCCCAGCGGGAGGCTCCTACGAGCAGTACTTC
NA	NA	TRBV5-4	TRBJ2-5	CASSPGGYSGQETQYF	TGTGCCAGCAGCCCTGGAGGATATTCAGGTCAAGAGACCCAGTACTTC
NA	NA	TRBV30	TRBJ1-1	CAWKDRPNTEAFF	TGTGCCTGGAAGGACAGACCGAACACTGAAGCTTTCTTT
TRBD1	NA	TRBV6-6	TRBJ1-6	CASGGQPDSPLHF	TGTGCCAGCGGGGGACAGCCAGATTCACCCCTCCACTTT
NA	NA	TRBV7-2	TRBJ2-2	CASSFPGRELFF	TGTGCCAGCAGTTTCCCAGGGAGGGAGCTGTTTTTT
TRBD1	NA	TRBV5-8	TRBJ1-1	CASSSDRGRRAFF	TGTGCCAGCAGCTCTGACAGGGGGCGGCGAGCTTTCTTT
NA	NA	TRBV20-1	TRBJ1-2	CSASLNYGYTF	TGCAGTGCTAGCCTCAACTATGGCTACACCTTC
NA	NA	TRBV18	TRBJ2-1	CASSPFGNEQFF	TGTGCCAGCTCACCCTTCGGGAATGAGCAGTTCTTC
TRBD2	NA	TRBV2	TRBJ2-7	CASSSSGSSYEQYF	TGTGCCAGCAGTTCAAGCGGGAGCTCCTACGAGCAGTACTTC
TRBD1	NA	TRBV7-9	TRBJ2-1	CASTVGDRALNEQFF	TGTGCCAGCACCGTAGGGGACAGGGCACTCAATGAGCAGTTCTTC
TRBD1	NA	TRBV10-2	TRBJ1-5	CASSWDREGPQHF	TGCGCCAGCAGTTGGGACAGGGAGGGACCCCAGCATTTT
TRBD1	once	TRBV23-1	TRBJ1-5	CASRTYRGHSNQPQHF	TGCGCCAGCAGGACGTACAGGGGGCATAGCAATCAGCCCCAGCATTTT
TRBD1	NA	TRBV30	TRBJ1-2	CAWTGGGGLFGYTF	TGTGCCTGGACAGGGGGCGGGGGTCTTTTTGGCTACACCTTC
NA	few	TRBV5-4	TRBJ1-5	CASSGDISSQPQHF	TGTGCCAGCAGCGGGGACATTTCAAGTCAGCCCCAGCATTTT
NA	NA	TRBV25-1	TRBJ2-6	CASSATRGDLGANVLTF	TGTGCCAGCAGTGCCACCAGGGGAGACCTTGGGGCCAACGTCCTGACTTTC
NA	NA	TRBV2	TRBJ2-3	CASMQRTNTDTQYF	TGTGCCAGCATGCAACGGACAAACACAGATACGCAGTATTTT
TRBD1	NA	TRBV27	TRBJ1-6	CASSAAGTGTSPLHF	TGTGCCAGCAGTGCTGCCGGGACAGGGACTTCACCCCTCCACTTT
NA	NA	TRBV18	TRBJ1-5	CASSPRTAGHQPQHF	TGTGCCAGCTCACCTCGGACAGCTGGCCATCAGCCCCAGCATTTT
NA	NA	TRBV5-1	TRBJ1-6	CASSPQDNNSPLHF	TGCGCCAGCAGCCCTCAGGACAATAATTCACCCCTCCACTTT
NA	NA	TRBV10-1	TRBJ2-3	CASSESIPDTDTQYF	TGCGCCAGCAGTGAGTCGATACCAGACACAGATACGCAGTATTTT
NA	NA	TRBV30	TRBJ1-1	CAWEQVFDTEAFF	TGTGCCTGGGAGCAGGTTTTCGACACTGAAGCTTTCTTT
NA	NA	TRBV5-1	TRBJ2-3	CASKGISGTDTQYF	TGCGCCAGCAAGGGGATTTCTGGCACAGATACGCAGTATTTT
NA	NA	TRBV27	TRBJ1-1	CASSTYPGGTEAFF	TGTGCCAGCAGTACCTATCCCGGGGGGACTGAAGCTTTCTTT
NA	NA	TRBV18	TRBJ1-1	CASSPLPVGSTEAFF	TGTGCCAGCTCACCACTTCCGGTTGGGAGCACTGAAGCTTTCTTT
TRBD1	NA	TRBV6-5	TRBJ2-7	CASSYSAQGASYEQYF	TGTGCCAGCAGTTACTCGGCACAGGGGGCTTCCTACGAGCAGTACTTC
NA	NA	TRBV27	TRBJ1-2	CASSLHVGGVGYTF	TGTGCCAGCAGTTTACATGTAGGGGGTGTTGGCTACACCTTC
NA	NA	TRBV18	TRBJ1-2	CASSPAGSNYGYTF	TGTGCCAGCTCACCAGCGGGTTCGAACTATGGCTACACCTTC
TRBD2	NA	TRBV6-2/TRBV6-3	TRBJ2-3	CASSYPPAGGTDTQYF	TGTGCCAGCAGTTACCCGCCAGCGGGGGGCACAGATACGCAGTATTTT
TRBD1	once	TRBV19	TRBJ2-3	CASSLSTGTDTQYF	TGTGCCAGTAGTTTATCGACAGGGACAGATACGCAGTATTTT
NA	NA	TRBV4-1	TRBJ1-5	CASSQAGFNQPQHF	TGCGCCAGCAGCCAAGCAGGGTTTAATCAGCCCCAGCATTTT
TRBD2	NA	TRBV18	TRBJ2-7	CASSPMPAGSYEQYF	TGTGCCAGCTCACCTATGCCAGCGGGGTCCTACGAGCAGTACTTC
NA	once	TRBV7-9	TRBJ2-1	CASSLTRYNEQFF	TGTGCCAGCAGCTTAACCAGATACAATGAGCAGTTCTTC
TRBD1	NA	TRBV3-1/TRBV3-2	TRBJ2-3	CASQGRGRDTQYF	TGTGCCAGCCAGGGTAGGGGGCGAGATACGCAGTATTTT
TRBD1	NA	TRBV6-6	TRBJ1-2	CASSYSQGAWGYTF	TGTGCCAGCAGTTATTCGCAGGGGGCTTGGGGCTACACCTTC
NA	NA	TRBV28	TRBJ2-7	CASSVPRAPQGEQYF	TGTGCCAGCAGTGTCCCCCGGGCCCCCCAGGGCGAGCAGTACTTC
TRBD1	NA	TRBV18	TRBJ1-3	CASSPGTAFSGNTIYF	TGTGCCAGCTCACCCGGGACAGCTTTCTCTGGAAACACCATATATTTT
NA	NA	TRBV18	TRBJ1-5	CASSPAGTSSNQPQHF	TGTGCCAGCTCACCAGCCGGGACAAGCTCCAATCAGCCCCAGCATTTT
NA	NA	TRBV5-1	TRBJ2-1	CASSFGSEVNSHEQFF	TGCGCCAGCAGCTTTGGAAGTGAGGTGAATTCCCATGAGCAGTTCTTC
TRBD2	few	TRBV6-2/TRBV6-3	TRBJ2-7	CASSTPGTRSIYEQYF	TGTGCCAGCAGTACCCCCGGGACTAGATCAATCTACGAGCAGTACTTC
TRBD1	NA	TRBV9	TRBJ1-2	CASKASGQGNYGYTF	TGTGCCAGCAAAGCTTCGGGACAGGGTAACTATGGCTACACCTTC
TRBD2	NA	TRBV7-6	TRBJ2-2	CASSLAPGLAGTGELFF	TGTGCCAGCAGCTTAGCCCCCGGACTAGCGGGAACCGGGGAGCTGTTTTTT
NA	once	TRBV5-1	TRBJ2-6	CASQESGANVLTF	TGCGCCAGCCAGGAATCTGGGGCCAACGTCCTGACTTTC
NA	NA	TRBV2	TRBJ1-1	CASSSGRTEAFF	TGTGCCAGCAGTTCAGGTCGCACTGAAGCTTTCTTT
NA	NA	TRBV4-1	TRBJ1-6	CASSQGDLGGPSPLHF	TGCGCCAGCAGCCAAGGGGATCTCGGGGGGCCTTCACCCCTCCACTTT
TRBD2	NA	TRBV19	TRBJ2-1	CASSILKAGGEDEQFF	TGTGCCAGTAGTATATTGAAAGCGGGAGGCGAGGATGAGCAGTTCTTC